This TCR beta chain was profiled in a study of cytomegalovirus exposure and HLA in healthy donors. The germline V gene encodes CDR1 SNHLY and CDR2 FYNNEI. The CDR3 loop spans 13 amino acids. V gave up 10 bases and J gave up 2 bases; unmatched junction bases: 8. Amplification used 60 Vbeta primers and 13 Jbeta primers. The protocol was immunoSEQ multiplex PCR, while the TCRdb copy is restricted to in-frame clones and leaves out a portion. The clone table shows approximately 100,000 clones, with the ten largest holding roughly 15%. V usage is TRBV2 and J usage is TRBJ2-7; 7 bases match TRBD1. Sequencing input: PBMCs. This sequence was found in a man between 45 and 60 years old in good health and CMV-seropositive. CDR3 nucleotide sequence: TGTGCCACCGGACGGGACAGACCCTACGAGCAGTACTTC. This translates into CATGRDRPYEQYF.